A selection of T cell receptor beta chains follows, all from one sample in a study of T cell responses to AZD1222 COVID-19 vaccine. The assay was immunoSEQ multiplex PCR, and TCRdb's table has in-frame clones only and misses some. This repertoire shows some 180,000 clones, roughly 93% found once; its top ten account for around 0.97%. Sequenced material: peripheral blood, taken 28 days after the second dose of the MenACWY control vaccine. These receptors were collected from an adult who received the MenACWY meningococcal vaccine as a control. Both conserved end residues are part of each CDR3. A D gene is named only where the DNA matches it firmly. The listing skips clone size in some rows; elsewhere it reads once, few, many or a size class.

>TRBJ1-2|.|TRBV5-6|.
CASRLPGSEGNYGYTF
TGTGCCAGCAGGTTACCCGGCTCAGAGGGAAACTATGGCTACACCTTC
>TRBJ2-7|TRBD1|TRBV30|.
CAWSAGTGSYEQYF
TGTGCCTGGAGTGCCGGGACAGGGAGCTACGAGCAGTACTTC
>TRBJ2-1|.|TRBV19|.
CASSIDAGGQNNEQFF
TGTGCCAGTAGTATAGATGCGGGGGGACAGAACAATGAGCAGTTCTTC
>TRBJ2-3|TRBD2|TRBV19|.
CAAGAGGPDTQYF
TGTGCCGCGGGGGCGGGGGGCCCAGATACGCAGTATTTT
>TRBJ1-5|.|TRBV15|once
CATSRSQGPQHF
TGTGCCACCAGCAGATCACAGGGGCCCCAGCATTTT
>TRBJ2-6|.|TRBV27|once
CASSLSFSGANVLTF
TGTGCCAGCAGTTTATCGTTCTCTGGGGCCAACGTCCTGACTTTC
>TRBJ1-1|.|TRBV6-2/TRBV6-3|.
CASSPEGRGGRNTEAFF
TGTGCCAGCAGCCCGGAGGGGAGGGGGGGACGAAACACTGAAGCTTTCTTT
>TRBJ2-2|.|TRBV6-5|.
CASSYRVGELFF
TGTGCCAGCAGTTATCGTGTCGGGGAGCTGTTTTTT
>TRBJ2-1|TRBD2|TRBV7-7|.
CASSLSGGALNEQFF
TGTGCCAGCAGCTTGAGCGGGGGGGCCCTAAATGAGCAGTTCTTC
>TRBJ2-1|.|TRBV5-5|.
CASSWPGNNEQFF
TGTGCCAGCAGCTGGCCGGGGAACAATGAGCAGTTCTTC
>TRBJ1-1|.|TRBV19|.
CASSIGVVIGTEAFF
TGTGCCAGTAGTATAGGTGTAGTTATAGGCACTGAAGCTTTCTTT
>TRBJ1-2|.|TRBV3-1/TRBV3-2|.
CASSQLSSRHYF
TGTGCCAGCAGCCAACTTTCTAGCAGGCACTACTTC
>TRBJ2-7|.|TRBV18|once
CASSPRSRDYEQYF
TGTGCCAGCTCACCTCGTAGCAGGGATTACGAGCAGTACTTC
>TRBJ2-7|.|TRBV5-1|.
CASTEGGQLNYEQYF
TGCGCCAGCACCGAGGGGGGGCAGTTAAATTACGAGCAGTACTTC
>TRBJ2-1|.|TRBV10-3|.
CATNKESSYNEQFF
TGTGCCACCAACAAGGAAAGCTCCTACAATGAGCAGTTCTTC
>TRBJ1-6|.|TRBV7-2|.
CASSLGSGGNSPLHF
TGTGCCAGCAGCCTCGGGAGCGGGGGAAATTCACCCCTCCACTTT
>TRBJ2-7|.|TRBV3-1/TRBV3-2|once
CASSQGGYEQYF
TGTGCCAGCAGCCAAGGAGGATACGAGCAGTACTTC
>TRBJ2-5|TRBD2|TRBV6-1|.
CASSEPAGGIEETQYF
TGTGCCAGCAGTGAACCGGCGGGGGGAATAGAAGAGACCCAGTACTTC
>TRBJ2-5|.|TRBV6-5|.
CASSYSAGRGETQYF
TGTGCCAGCAGTTACTCCGCGGGGAGGGGGGAGACCCAGTACTTC
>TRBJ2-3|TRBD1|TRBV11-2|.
CASSPTRDRTFTDTQYF
TGTGCCAGCAGCCCGACGCGGGACAGGACCTTCACAGATACGCAGTATTTT
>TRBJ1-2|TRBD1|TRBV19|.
CASSSRQGNYGYTF
TGTGCCAGTAGTAGCAGACAGGGAAACTATGGCTACACCTTC
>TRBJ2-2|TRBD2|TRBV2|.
CASSLTSGGTGELFF
TGTGCCAGCAGCCTGACTAGCGGGGGAACCGGGGAGCTGTTTTTT
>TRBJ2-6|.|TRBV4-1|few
CASSQVAHSGANVLTF
TGCGCCAGCAGCCAAGTAGCTCACTCTGGGGCCAACGTCCTGACTTTC
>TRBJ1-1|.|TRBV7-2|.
CASSVVPGRQTEAFF
TGTGCCAGCAGCGTAGTCCCCGGGAGACAGACTGAAGCTTTCTTT
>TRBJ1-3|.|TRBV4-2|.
CASSQGHENTIYF
TGTGCCAGCAGCCAAGGGCATGAAAACACCATATATTTT
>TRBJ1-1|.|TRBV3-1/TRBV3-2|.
CASSRGTWNTEAFF
TGTGCCAGCAGCCGTGGGACCTGGAACACTGAAGCTTTCTTT
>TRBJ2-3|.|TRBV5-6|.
CASTIFGLGGSTDTQYF
TGTGCCAGCACCATCTTCGGCCTGGGTGGCAGCACAGATACGCAGTATTTT
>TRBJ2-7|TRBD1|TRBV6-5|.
CASSYQPRQGSYEQYF
TGTGCCAGCAGTTATCAGCCCCGACAGGGAAGTTACGAGCAGTACTTC
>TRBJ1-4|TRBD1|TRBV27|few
CASSRSRDRGAPNEKLFF
TGTGCCAGCAGTCGTAGCCGGGACAGGGGGGCACCTAATGAAAAACTGTTTTTT
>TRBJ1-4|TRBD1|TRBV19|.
CASSILRTGHEKLFF
TGTGCCAGTAGTATCCTTCGGACAGGGCATGAAAAACTGTTTTTT
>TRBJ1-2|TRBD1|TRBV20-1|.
CSARMGQAVAF
TGCAGTGCTAGGATGGGACAGGCCGTCGCCTTC
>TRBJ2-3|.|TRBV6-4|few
CASSDRGIPDTQYF
TGTGCCAGCAGTGACAGGGGAATCCCAGATACGCAGTATTTT
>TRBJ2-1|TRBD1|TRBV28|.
CASGLTGVEKNEQFF
TGTGCCAGCGGACTGACAGGGGTGGAAAAAAATGAGCAGTTCTTC
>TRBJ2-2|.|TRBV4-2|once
CASSQKSWGGDTGELFF
TGTGCCAGCAGCCAAAAATCGTGGGGGGGCGACACCGGGGAGCTGTTTTTT
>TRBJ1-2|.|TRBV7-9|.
CASSSYPGRNYGYTF
TGTGCCAGCAGCTCTTACCCGGGACGGAACTATGGCTACACCTTC
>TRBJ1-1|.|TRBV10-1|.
CASSEQGATEAFF
TGCGCCAGCAGTGAGCAGGGTGCCACTGAAGCTTTCTTT
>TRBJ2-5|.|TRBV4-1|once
CASSQDARGFVETQYF
TGCGCCAGCAGCCAAGACGCCAGGGGCTTCGTGGAGACCCAGTACTTC
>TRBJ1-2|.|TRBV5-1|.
CASSATGGGTNYGYTF
TGCGCCAGCAGCGCAACAGGTGGGGGAACTAACTATGGCTACACCTTC
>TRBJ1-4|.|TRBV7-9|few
CASSSTGEEKLFF
TGTGCCAGCAGCTCCACCGGGGAGGAAAAACTGTTTTTT
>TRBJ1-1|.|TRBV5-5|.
CASSPWINTEAFF
TGTGCCAGCAGCCCCTGGATAAACACTGAAGCTTTCTTT
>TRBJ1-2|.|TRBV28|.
CASSINYGYTF
TGTGCCAGCAGTATTAACTATGGCTACACCTTC
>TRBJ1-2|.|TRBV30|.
CAWSRWDRGGYTF
TGTGCCTGGAGTAGGTGGGATCGTGGTGGCTACACCTTC
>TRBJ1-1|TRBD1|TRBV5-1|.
CASRTGSANTEAFF
TGCGCCAGCAGGACAGGGTCGGCGAACACTGAAGCTTTCTTT
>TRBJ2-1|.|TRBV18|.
CASSPPRQSSYNEQFF
TGTGCCAGCTCACCTCCTCGACAGAGCTCCTACAATGAGCAGTTCTTC
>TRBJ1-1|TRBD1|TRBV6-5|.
CASTPTGGLSTEAFF
TGTGCCAGCACTCCGACAGGGGGCTTGAGCACTGAAGCTTTCTTT
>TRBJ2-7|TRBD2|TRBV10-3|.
CAIRGTSGNYEQYF
TGTGCCATCAGGGGGACTAGCGGAAACTACGAGCAGTACTTC
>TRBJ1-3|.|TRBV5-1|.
CASSYDGTVGNTIYF
TGCGCCAGCAGCTACGACGGGACGGTTGGAAACACCATATATTTT
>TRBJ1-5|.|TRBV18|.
CASSPSKGNQPQHF
TGTGCCAGCTCGCCCTCGAAAGGGAATCAGCCCCAGCATTTT
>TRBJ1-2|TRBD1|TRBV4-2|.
CASSRGTDYGYTF
TGTGCCAGCAGCCGCGGGACAGACTATGGCTACACCTTC
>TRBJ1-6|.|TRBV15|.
CATSREYNSPLHF
TGTGCCACCAGCAGAGAGTATAATTCACCCCTCCACTTT
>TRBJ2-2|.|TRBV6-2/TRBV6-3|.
CASSTGYRTGELFF
TGTGCCAGCAGTACAGGTTACCGTACCGGGGAGCTGTTTTTT
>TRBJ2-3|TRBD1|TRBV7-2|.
CASVEDRGRTDTQYF
TGTGCCAGCGTGGAGGACAGGGGACGCACAGATACGCAGTATTTT
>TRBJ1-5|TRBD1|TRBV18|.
CASSLAGTGMGVRHF
TGTGCCAGCTCACTTGCCGGGACAGGGATGGGGGTTCGGCATTTT
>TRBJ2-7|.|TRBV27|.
CASSPGGRTYEQYF
TGTGCCAGCAGTCCCGGGGGCAGGACCTACGAGCAGTACTTC
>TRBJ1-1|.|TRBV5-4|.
CASSLARDQGRNF
TGTGCCAGCAGCTTAGCCAGGGATCAAGGTCGGAATTTT
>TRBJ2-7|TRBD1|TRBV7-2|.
CASSLTGSTYEQYF
TGTGCCAGCAGCTTGACAGGGAGTACCTACGAGCAGTACTTC
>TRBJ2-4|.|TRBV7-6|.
CASSFGGRQNIQYF
TGTGCCAGCAGCTTCGGAGGTCGCCAAAACATTCAGTACTTC
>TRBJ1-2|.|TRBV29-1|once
CSVDGRELVGYTF
TGCAGCGTTGACGGCAGGGAGTTAGTTGGCTACACCTTC
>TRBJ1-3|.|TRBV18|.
CASSPGTGGGNTIYF
TGTGCCAGCTCACCCGGGACGGGTGGTGGAAACACCATATATTTT
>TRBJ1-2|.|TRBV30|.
CAWIRPTTNYGYTF
TGTGCCTGGATACGGCCGACCACTAACTATGGCTACACCTTC